This TCR beta chain was found in a study of CD8 T cells in Susac syndrome. CDR3 length: 13 residues. Germline CDR1 SQVTM, CDR2 ANQGSEA. Random hexamers were used to reverse transcribe 0.5 to 1 ug of RNA. Amplification of TCR beta CDR3 was carried out by immunoSEQ multiplex PCR, which covered 54 Vbeta and 13 Jbeta segments. TCRdb passed the immunoSEQ multiplex PCR reads through MiXCR, listing each CDR3 protein once. This table holds 65,000 to 90,000 distinct CDR3 sequences, about 95% found once. This chain uses TRBV29-1 with TRBJ2-7; D may match TRBD1 or TRBD2 (5 bases each). Sequencing input: CD8+ T cells from PBMCs. This TCR was sampled from a human donor with multiple sclerosis. The CDR3 DNA is TGCAGTTACAGAGGGGCGGCCTCCTACGAGCAGTACTTC. It encodes CSYRGAASYEQYF.